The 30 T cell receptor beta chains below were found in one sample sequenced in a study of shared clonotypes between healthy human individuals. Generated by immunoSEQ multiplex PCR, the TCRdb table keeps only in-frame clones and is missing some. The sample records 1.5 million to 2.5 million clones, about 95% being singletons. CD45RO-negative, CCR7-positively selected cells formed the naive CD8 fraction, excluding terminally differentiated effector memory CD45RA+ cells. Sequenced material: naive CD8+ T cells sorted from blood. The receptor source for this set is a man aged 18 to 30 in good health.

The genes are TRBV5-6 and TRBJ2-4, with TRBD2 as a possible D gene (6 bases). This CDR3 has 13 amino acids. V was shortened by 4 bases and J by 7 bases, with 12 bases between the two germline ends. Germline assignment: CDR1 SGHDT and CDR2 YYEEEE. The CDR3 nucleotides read TGTGCCAGCAGCGCCGGGGAGGAGAACATTCAGTACTTC. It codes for CASSAGEENIQYF.

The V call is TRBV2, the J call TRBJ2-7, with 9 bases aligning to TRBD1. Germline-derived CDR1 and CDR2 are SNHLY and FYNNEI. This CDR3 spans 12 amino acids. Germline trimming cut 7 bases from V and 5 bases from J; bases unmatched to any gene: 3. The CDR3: CASIRQGDEQYF. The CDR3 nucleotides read TGTGCCAGCATTCGACAGGGGGACGAGCAGTACTTC.

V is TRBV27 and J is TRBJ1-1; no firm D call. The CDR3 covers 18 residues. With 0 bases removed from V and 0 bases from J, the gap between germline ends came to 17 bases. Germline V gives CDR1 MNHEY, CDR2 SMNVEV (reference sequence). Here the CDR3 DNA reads TGTGCCAGCAGTTTATCGGTTCCTACAGATTTTATGAACACTGAAGCTTTCTTT. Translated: CASSLSVPTDFMNTEAFF.

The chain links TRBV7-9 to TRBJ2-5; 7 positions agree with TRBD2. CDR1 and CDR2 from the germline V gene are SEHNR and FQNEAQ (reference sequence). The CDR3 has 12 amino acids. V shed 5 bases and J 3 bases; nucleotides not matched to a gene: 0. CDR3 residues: CASSGGEETQYF. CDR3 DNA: TGTGCCAGCAGCGGGGGGGAAGAGACCCAGTACTTC.

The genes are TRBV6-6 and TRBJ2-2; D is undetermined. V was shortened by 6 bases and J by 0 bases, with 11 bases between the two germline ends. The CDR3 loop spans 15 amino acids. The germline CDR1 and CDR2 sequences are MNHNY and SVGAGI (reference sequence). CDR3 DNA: TGTGCCAGCAGCCGACACCTCGCGAACACCGGGGAGCTGTTTTTT. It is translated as CASSRHLANTGELFF.

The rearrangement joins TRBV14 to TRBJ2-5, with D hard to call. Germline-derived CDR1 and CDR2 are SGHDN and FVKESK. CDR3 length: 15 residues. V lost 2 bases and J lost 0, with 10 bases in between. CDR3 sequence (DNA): TGTGCCAGCAGCCAATATACGGAGTACCAAGAGACCCAGTACTTC. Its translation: CASSQYTEYQETQYF.

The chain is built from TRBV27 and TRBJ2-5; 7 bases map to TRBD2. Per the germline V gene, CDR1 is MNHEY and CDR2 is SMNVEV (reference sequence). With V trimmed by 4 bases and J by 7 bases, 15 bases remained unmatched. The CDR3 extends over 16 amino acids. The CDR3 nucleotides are TGTGCCAGCAGTTCGGGGGGACCCCTCGCTCCAGGGACCCAGTACTTC. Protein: CASSSGGPLAPGTQYF.

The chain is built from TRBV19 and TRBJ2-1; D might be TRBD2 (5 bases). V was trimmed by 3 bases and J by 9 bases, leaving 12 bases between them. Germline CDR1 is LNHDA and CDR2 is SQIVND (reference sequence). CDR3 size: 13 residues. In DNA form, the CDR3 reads TGTGCCAGTAGTATGGGGAGTGCGGCTGAGCAGTTCTTC. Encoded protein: CASSMGSAAEQFF.

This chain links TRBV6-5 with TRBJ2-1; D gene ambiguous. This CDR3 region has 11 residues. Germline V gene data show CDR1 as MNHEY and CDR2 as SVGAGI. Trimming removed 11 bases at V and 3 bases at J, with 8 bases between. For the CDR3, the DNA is TGTGCCGTAGCTAGCTACAATGAGCAGTTCTTC. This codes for CAVASYNEQFF.

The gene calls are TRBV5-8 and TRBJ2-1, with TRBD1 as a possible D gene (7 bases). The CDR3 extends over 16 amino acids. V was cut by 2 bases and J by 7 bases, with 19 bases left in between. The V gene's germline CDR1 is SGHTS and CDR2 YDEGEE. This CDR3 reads CASSFLLEGAMNEQFF. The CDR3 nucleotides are TGTGCCAGCAGCTTTCTTCTGGAGGGGGCAATGAATGAGCAGTTCTTC. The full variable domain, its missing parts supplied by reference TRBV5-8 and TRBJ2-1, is EAGVTQSPTHLIKTRGQQATLRCSPISGHTSVYWYQQALGLGLQFLLWYDEGEERNRGNFPPRFSGRQFPNYSSELNVNALELEDSALYLCASSFLLEGAMNEQFFGPGTRLTVL.

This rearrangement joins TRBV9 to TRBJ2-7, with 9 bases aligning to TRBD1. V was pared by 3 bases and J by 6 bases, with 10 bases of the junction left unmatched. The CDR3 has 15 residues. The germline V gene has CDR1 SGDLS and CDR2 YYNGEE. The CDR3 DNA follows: TGTGCCAGCAGCGGCTCCGGGACAGGGAAGGGCGAGCAGTACTTC. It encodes CASSGSGTGKGEQYF.

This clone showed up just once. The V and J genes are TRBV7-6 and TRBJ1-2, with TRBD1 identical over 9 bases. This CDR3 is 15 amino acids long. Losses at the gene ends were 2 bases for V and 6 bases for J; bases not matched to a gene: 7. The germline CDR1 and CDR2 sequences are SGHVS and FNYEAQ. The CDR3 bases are TGTGCCAGCAGCTTAATGGGACAGGGATTTCATGGCTACACCTTC. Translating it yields CASSLMGQGFHGYTF.

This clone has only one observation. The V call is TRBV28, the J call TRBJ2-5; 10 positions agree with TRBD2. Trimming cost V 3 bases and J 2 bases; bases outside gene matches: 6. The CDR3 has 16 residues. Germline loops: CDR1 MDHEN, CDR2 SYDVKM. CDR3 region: CASSLSSGGAQETQYF. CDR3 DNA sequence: TGTGCCAGCAGTTTGTCGAGCGGGGGGGCACAAGAGACCCAGTACTTC.

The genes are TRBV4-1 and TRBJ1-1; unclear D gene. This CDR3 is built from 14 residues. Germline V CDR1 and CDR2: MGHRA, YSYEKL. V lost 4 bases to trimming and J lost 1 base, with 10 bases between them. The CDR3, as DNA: TGCGCCAGCAGCCCGGAGGCGGCGAACACTGAAGCTTTCTTT. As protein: CASSPEAANTEAFF.

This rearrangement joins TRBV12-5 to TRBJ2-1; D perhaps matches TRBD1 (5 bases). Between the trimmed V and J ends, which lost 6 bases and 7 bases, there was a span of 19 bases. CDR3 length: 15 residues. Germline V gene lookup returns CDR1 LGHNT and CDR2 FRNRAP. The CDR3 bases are TGTGCTAGTGGCCTACTCCAGGGTTCTTGGAATGAGCAGTTCTTC. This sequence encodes CASGLLQGSWNEQFF.

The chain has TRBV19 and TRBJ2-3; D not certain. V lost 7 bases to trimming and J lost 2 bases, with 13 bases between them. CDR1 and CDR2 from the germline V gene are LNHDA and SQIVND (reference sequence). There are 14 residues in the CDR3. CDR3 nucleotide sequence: TGTGCCAGTACGAAGGGTACAGCCACAGATACGCAGTATTTT. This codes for CASTKGTATDTQYF.

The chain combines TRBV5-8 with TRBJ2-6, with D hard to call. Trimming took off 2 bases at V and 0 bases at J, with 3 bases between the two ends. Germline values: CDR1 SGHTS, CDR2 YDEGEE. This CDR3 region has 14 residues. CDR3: CASSFLSGANVLTF. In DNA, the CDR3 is TGTGCCAGCAGCTTTCTCTCTGGGGCCAACGTCCTGACTTTC.

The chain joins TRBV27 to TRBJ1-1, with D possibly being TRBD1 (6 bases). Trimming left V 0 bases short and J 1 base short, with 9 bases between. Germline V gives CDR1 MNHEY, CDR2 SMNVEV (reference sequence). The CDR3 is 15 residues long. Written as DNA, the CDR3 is TGTGCCAGCAGTTTATCTCTGACAGGGAACACTGAAGCTTTCTTT. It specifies CASSLSLTGNTEAFF.

The CDR3 reads CASDRDAAYEQYF. The DNA for the CDR3 is TGTGCCAGCGACCGGGACGCAGCCTACGAGCAGTACTTC. V usage is TRBV7-9 and J usage is TRBJ2-7; D could derive from TRBD1 or TRBD2 (5 bases each). The CDR3 is 13 amino acids. Per germline, CDR1 SEHNR and CDR2 FQNEAQ (reference sequence). With 8 bases removed from V and 2 bases from J, the gap between germline ends came to 13 bases.

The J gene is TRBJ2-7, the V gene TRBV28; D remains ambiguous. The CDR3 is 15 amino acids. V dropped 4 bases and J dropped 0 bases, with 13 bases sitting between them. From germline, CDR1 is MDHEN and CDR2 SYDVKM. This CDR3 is CASSSRTEPSYEQYF. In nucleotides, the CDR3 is TGTGCCAGCAGTTCCCGCACAGAGCCCTCCTACGAGCAGTACTTC.

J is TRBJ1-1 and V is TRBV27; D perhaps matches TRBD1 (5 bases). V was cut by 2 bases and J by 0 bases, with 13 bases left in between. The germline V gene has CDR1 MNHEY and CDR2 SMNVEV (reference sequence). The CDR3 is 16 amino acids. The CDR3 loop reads CASSLRPGRVNTEAFF. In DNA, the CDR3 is TGTGCCAGCAGTTTAAGACCAGGGAGGGTGAACACTGAAGCTTTCTTT.

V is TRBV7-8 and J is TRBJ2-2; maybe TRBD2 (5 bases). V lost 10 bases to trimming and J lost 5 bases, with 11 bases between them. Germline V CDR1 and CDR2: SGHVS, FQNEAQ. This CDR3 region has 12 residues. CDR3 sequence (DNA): TGTGCCACCCAGGAGGAGACCGGGGAGCTGTTTTTT. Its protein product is CATQEETGELFF.

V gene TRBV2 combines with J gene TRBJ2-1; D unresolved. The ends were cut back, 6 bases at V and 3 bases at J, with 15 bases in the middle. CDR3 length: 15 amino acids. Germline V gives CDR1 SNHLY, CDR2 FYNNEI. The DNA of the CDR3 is TGTGCCAGCAGCAATTACCTGGGCCTCTACAATGAGCAGTTCTTC. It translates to CASSNYLGLYNEQFF.

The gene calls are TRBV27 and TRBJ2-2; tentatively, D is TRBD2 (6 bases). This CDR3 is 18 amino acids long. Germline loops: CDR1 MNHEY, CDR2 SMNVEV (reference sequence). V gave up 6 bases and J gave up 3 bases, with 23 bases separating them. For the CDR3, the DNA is TGTGCCAGCAGGGGGGGAAAATTAGGATTAGCGCACACCGGGGAGCTGTTTTTT. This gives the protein CASRGGKLGLAHTGELFF.

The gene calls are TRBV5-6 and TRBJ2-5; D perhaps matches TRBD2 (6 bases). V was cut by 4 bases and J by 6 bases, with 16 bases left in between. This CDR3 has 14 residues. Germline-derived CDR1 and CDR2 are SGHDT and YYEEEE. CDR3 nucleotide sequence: TGTGCCAGCAGCACGGGAGTATCGGACCAGACCCAGTACTTC. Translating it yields CASSTGVSDQTQYF. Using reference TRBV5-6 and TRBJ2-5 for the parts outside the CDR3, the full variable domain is DAGVTQSPTHLIKTRGQQVTLRCSPKSGHDTVSWYQQALGQGPQFIFQYYEEEERQRGNFPDRFSGHQFPNYSSELNVNALLLGDSALYLCASSTGVSDQTQYFGPGTRLLVL.

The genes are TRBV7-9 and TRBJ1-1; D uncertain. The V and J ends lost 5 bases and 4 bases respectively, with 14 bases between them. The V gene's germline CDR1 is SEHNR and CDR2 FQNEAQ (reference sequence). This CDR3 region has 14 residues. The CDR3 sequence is CASSPLPVSTEAFF. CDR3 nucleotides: TGTGCCAGCAGCCCGCTACCGGTGAGCACTGAAGCTTTCTTT. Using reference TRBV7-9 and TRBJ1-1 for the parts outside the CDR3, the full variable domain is DTGVSQNPRHKITKRGQNVTFRCDPISEHNRLYWYRQTLGQGPEFLTYFQNEAQLEKSRLLSDRFSAERPKGSFSTLEIQRTEQGDSAMYLCASSPLPVSTEAFFGQGTRLTVV.

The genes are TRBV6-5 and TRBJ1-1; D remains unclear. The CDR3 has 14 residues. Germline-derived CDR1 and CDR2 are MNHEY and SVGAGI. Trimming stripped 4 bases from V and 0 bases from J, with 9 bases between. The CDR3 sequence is CASSSAVMNTEAFF. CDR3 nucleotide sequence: TGTGCCAGCAGTTCGGCGGTTATGAACACTGAAGCTTTCTTT.

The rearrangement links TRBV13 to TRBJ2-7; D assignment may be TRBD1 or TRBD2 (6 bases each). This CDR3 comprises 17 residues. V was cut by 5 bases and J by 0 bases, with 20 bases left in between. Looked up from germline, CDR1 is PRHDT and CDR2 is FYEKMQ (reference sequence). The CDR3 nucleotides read TGTGCCAGCAGCGTGACTGTGGGACTGGACAGCTCCTACGAGCAGTACTTC. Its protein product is CASSVTVGLDSSYEQYF.

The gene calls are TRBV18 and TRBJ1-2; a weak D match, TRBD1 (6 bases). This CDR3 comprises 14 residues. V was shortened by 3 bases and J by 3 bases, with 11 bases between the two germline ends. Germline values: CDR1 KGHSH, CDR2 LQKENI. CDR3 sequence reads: CASSPVQGDYGYTF. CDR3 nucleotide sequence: TGTGCCAGCTCACCGGTACAGGGCGACTATGGCTACACCTTC.

The CDR3 reads CASSSRSSTGELFF. The CDR3 coding sequence is TGTGCCAGCAGCTCAAGGTCCAGCACCGGGGAGCTGTTTTTT. The V and J genes are TRBV11-3 and TRBJ2-2; D is unresolved. Germline lookup yields CDR1 SGHNT and CDR2 YENEEA. The CDR3 has 14 amino acids. V was clipped by 4 bases and J by 4 bases, with 10 bases between them.